The present entry profiles one TCR beta chain with its context. The antigen remains undetermined. The data derive from a study of OX40 agonist ivuxolimab in advanced cancers. Study details: Patients received ivuxolimab, an intravenous treatment, every 2 weeks at 0.01 to 10 mg/kg. Dose-escalation cases comprised hepatocellular carcinoma, melanoma, renal cell or head and neck cancer.

The table came from immunoSEQ multiplex PCR; TCRdb's copy has only in-frame clones and leaves some out. The top ten clones hold less than 25% of a sample with around 40,000 clones, roughly 83% of them seen once. The V gene's germline CDR1 is MNHEY and CDR2 SMNVEV (reference sequence). Unmatched junction bases numbered 6, after V lost 4 bases and J lost 1 base. There are 15 residues in the CDR3. The study, taken as a whole, reports: Among patients with partial responses at 0.1-3.0 mg/kg, clonal expansion was among the lowest. Low normalized clonal expansion also occurred in some nonresponding patients.

This specimen consisted of CD4+ or CD8+ T cells sorted from blood, obtained in a trial of the OX40 agonist ivuxolimab. The origin of this receptor is an adult with an advanced solid tumor such as melanoma, head and neck, liver or kidney cancer. The chain has TRBV27 and TRBJ2-5; 7 nucleotides align to TRBD2. In DNA, the CDR3 is TGTGCCAGCAGTTCGTCACGGGAGGTCCAAGAGACCCAGTACTTC. Protein: CASSSSREVQETQYF.